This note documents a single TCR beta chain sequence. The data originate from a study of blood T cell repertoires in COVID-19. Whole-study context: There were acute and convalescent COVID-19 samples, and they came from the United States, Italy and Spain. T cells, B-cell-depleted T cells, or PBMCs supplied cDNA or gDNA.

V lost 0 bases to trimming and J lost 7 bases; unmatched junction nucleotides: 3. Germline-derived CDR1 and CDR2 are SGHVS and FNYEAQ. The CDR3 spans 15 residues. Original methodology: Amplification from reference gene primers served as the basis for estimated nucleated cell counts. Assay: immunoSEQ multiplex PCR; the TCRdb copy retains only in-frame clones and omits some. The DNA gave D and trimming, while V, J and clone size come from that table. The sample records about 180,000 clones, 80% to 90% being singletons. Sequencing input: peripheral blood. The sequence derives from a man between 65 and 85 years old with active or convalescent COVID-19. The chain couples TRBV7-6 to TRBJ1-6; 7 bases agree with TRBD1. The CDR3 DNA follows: TGTGCCAGCAGCTTAGCCGACAGGGACAATTCACCCCTCCACTTT. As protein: CASSLADRDNSPLHF.